Reported below is one T cell receptor beta chain. The sample originates from a study of blood T cell repertoires in COVID-19. Repertoires were generated with immunoSEQ multiplex PCR, while TCRdb's copy carries only in-frame clones and drops some. The table records 200,000 to 300,000 clones, around 90% of them present only once. Source material: peripheral blood. The receptor was derived from a young man with COVID-19, enrolled during active disease.

As DNA, the CDR3 is TGTGCCTGGAGAGGAGGGGGGGCAGGCACCGGGGAGCTGTTTTTT. Residues: CAWRGGGAGTGELFF. The chain joins TRBV30 to TRBJ2-2, with D perhaps matching TRBD2 (7 bases). The CDR3 loop spans 15 amino acids. CDR1 and CDR2 from the germline V gene are GTSNPN and SVGIG (reference sequence). Trimming removed 3 bases from V and 4 bases from J, with 15 bases in between.